The rows below give T cell receptor beta chains drawn from one sample of a study of siplizumab effects on memory and regulatory T cells. Data came from immunoSEQ multiplex PCR; TCRdb stores just in-frame clones and leaves some out. The data hold some 97,000 clones, with 75% to 95% observed a single time. Sample: CD4+ T cells sorted from blood. These receptors originate from a human donor in good health. Some clones in this sample may be carry-over from other donors' samples. The CDR3 runs from the conserved cysteine through the conserved F or W. A D gene is named only where the DNA matches it firmly. Clone size is not always given. Where it is, it says once, few, many or a class for expanded clones.

CDR3 | DNA | size | length | V | D | J
CASSSGTSGRATYEQYF | TGCGCCAGCAGCTCCGGGACTAGCGGGAGGGCTACCTACGAGCAGTACTTC | - | 17 | TRBV5-1 | TRBD2 | TRBJ2-7
CASSLKGETTNTEAFF | TGCGCCAGCAGCTTGAAAGGGGAGACAACTAACACTGAAGCTTTCTTT | - | 16 | TRBV5-1 | - | TRBJ1-1
CASSLSGTFSYEQYF | TGTGCCAGCAGCTTGTCGGGGACATTTTCCTACGAGCAGTACTTC | - | 15 | TRBV5-4 | - | TRBJ2-7
CASSTLGTSGSYEQYF | TGTGCCAGCAGTACACTCGGGACTAGCGGGAGCTACGAGCAGTACTTC | - | 16 | TRBV11-2 | TRBD2 | TRBJ2-7
CASSLLTATYEQYF | TGTGCCAGCAGCTTGTTAACGGCAACCTACGAGCAGTACTTC | - | 14 | TRBV7-3 | - | TRBJ2-7
CASRPRDRASGANVLTF | TGTGCCAGCAGACCCCGGGACAGGGCTTCTGGGGCCAACGTCCTGACTTTC | - | 17 | TRBV13 | TRBD1 | TRBJ2-6
CASSGTGRYTEAFF | TGTGCCAGCAGTGGGACAGGGAGATACACTGAAGCTTTCTTT | few | 14 | TRBV7-9 | TRBD1 | TRBJ1-1
CSASQGRPQYF | TGCAGTGCGTCCCAGGGTCGCCCGCAGTATTTT | - | 11 | TRBV20-1 | - | TRBJ2-3
CASSKTSGRADEQYF | TGTGCCAGCAGTAAGACTAGCGGGAGGGCCGACGAGCAGTACTTC | - | 15 | TRBV6-6 | TRBD2 | TRBJ2-7
CASSLGDRERQETQYF | TGTGCCAGCAGCTTAGGAGACAGGGAGAGACAAGAGACCCAGTACTTC | - | 16 | TRBV7-6 | TRBD1 | TRBJ2-5
CATRGGLAGTYEQYF | TGTGCCACCAGGGGCGGACTAGCGGGAACCTACGAGCAGTACTTC | - | 15 | TRBV15 | TRBD2 | TRBJ2-7
CASSQPGQGGRQYF | TGTGCCAGCAGCCAACCGGGCCAAGGTGGGAGGCAGTACTTC | - | 14 | TRBV7-2 | - | TRBJ2-7
CASSEQGARNTEAFF | TGTGCCAGCAGTGAACAGGGGGCGAGGAACACTGAAGCTTTCTTT | - | 15 | TRBV25-1 | TRBD1 | TRBJ1-1
CASSEGGRTGDRIQYF | TGTGCCAGCAGTGAAGGAGGGCGGACAGGGGATCGCATTCAGTACTTC | - | 16 | TRBV6-1 | TRBD1 | TRBJ2-4
CASSPVTGGAGSYEQYF | TGTGCCAGCTCACCGGTCACAGGGGGCGCGGGATCCTACGAGCAGTACTTC | - | 17 | TRBV18 | TRBD1 | TRBJ2-7
CATLARTQNIQYF | TGTGCCACTCTTGCTCGGACCCAAAACATTCAGTACTTC | - | 13 | TRBV6-6 | - | TRBJ2-4
CASSQLLAGGPREQFF | TGTGCCAGCAGCCAACTACTAGCGGGAGGGCCCCGAGAGCAGTTCTTC | - | 16 | TRBV4-2 | TRBD2 | TRBJ2-1
CASRVGGLYEQYF | TGTGCCAGCAGGGTTGGCGGACTCTACGAGCAGTACTTC | - | 13 | TRBV28 | - | TRBJ2-7
CASSLAGTSGTESF | TGTGCCAGCAGCTTAGCCGGGACTAGCGGGACCGAAAGCTTC | - | 14 | TRBV7-9 | TRBD2 | TRBJ2-4
CASSSDYHTGELFF | TGTGCCAGCAGTAGTGACTACCACACCGGGGAGCTGTTTTTT | - | 14 | TRBV11-3 | - | TRBJ2-2
CASSLVGSGRHYGYTF | TGTGCCAGCAGCTTGGTGGGTTCAGGGCGTCACTATGGCTACACCTTC | - | 16 | TRBV5-6 | - | TRBJ1-2
CASSLASGRVSYEQYF | TGCGCCAGCAGCTTGGCTAGCGGGAGGGTTTCCTACGAGCAGTACTTC | - | 16 | TRBV5-1 | TRBD2 | TRBJ2-7
CASSLISGSDYNEQFF | TGCGCCAGCAGCTTGATTAGCGGGAGTGACTACAATGAGCAGTTCTTC | - | 16 | TRBV5-1 | TRBD2 | TRBJ2-1
CASTPGGVAYGYTF | TGTGCCAGCACCCCCGGGGGGGTCGCGTATGGCTACACCTTC | - | 14 | TRBV6-6 | - | TRBJ1-2
CASSRPDNEQFF | TGTGCCAGCAGTCGCCCTGACAATGAGCAGTTCTTC | - | 12 | TRBV6-1 | - | TRBJ2-1
CASTLAPVEVPQYGYTF | TGTGCCAGCACCTTGGCGCCCGTGGAGGTCCCGCAGTATGGCTACACCTTC | - | 17 | TRBV11-2 | - | TRBJ1-2
CASSLDRSRGYTF | TGCGCCAGCAGCCTTGACAGGTCCCGAGGCTACACCTTC | once | 13 | TRBV5-1 | - | TRBJ1-2
CASSPVVGQGAENIQYF | TGTGCCAGCAGCCCCGTAGTGGGACAGGGGGCCGAAAACATTCAGTACTTC | - | 17 | TRBV9 | TRBD1 | TRBJ2-4
CASGPGTVTDTQYF | TGTGCTAGTGGCCCTGGGACAGTCACAGATACGCAGTATTTT | - | 14 | TRBV12-5 | TRBD1 | TRBJ2-3
CATSRAGVVYTEAFF | TGTGCCACCAGCAGAGCTGGGGTTGTGTACACTGAAGCTTTCTTT | - | 15 | TRBV15 | - | TRBJ1-1
CASSPRTSGRATEFF | TGTGCCAGCAGTCCCCGGACTAGCGGGAGGGCCACAGAGTTCTTC | - | 15 | TRBV6-5 | TRBD2 | TRBJ2-1
CASSFIDRPGNTIYF | TGTGCCAGCAGCTTCATCGACAGGCCGGGAAACACCATATATTTT | - | 15 | TRBV5-4 | - | TRBJ1-3
CASSFLPSSLDEQFF | TGCGCCAGCAGCTTTCTCCCTTCTAGCTTAGATGAGCAGTTCTTC | - | 15 | TRBV5-1 | - | TRBJ2-1
CASSYSTGLDTQYF | TGTGCCAGCAGCTATTCGACCGGGCTGGATACGCAGTATTTT | - | 14 | TRBV7-9 | - | TRBJ2-3
CASSYGQANYGYTF | TGTGCCAGCAGTTACGGCCAGGCCAACTATGGCTACACCTTC | - | 14 | TRBV6-5 | - | TRBJ1-2
CASSLGGTDTQYF | TGTGCTAGCAGCCTAGGGGGCACAGATACGCAGTATTTT | - | 13 | TRBV7-7 | - | TRBJ2-3
CASSDGRVTDTQYF | TGCGCCAGCAGCGATGGGAGGGTAACCGATACGCAGTATTTT | - | 14 | TRBV5-1 | TRBD2 | TRBJ2-3
CASSQTASGLYEQYF | TGCGCCAGCAGCCAAACCGCTAGCGGGTTATACGAGCAGTACTTC | - | 15 | TRBV4-1 | TRBD2 | TRBJ2-7
CASSISGFNTYEQYF | TGTGCCAGTAGTATAAGCGGGTTCAATACCTACGAGCAGTACTTC | - | 15 | TRBV19 | - | TRBJ2-7
CATRNRGDIQYF | TGTGCCACGCGAAACAGGGGGGACATTCAGTACTTC | - | 12 | TRBV2 | TRBD1 | TRBJ2-4
CASRMGATEAFF | TGTGCCTCCAGGATGGGGGCCACTGAAGCTTTCTTT | - | 12 | TRBV6-1 | - | TRBJ1-1